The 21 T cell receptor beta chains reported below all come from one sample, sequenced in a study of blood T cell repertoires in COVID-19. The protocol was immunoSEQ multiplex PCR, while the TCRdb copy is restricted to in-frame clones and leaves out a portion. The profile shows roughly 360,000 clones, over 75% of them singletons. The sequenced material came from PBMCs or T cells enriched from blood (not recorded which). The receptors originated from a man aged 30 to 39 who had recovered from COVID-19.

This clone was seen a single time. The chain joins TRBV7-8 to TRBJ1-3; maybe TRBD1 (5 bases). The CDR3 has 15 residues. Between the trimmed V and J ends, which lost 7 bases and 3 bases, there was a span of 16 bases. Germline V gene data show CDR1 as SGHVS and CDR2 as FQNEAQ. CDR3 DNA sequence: TGTGCCAGCACGCGAGCCAGGGTCGGTGGAAACACCATATATTTT. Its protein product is CASTRARVGGNTIYF.

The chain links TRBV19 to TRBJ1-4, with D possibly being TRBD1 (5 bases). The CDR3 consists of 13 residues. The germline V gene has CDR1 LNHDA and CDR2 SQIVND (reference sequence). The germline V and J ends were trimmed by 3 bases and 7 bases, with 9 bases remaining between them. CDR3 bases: TGTGCCAGTAGTATGGGGGGAAGTGAAAAACTGTTTTTT. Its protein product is CASSMGGSEKLFF.

CDR3 sequence: CASSFELNTEAFF. The CDR3 DNA is TGTGCCAGCAGCTTTGAGTTGAACACTGAAGCTTTCTTT. This chain uses TRBV7-6 with TRBJ1-1; no reliable D call. This CDR3 is built from 13 residues. The ends were cut back, 3 bases at V and 0 bases at J, with 5 bases in the middle. CDR1 SGHVS and CDR2 FNYEAQ come from the germline V gene. The whole variable domain, remainder taken from reference TRBV7-6 and TRBJ1-1, is GAGVSQSPRYKVTKRGQDVALRCDPISGHVSLYWYRQALGQGPEFLTYFNYEAQQDKSGLPNDRFSAERPEGSISTLTIQRTEQRDSAMYRCASSFELNTEAFFGQGTRLTVV.

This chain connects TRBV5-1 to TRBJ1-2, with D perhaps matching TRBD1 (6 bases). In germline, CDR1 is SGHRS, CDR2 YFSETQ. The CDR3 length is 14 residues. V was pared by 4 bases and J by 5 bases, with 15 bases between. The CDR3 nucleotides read TGCGCCAGCAGCCCCCCGGACAGTTGGTATGGCTACACCTTC. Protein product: CASSPPDSWYGYTF.

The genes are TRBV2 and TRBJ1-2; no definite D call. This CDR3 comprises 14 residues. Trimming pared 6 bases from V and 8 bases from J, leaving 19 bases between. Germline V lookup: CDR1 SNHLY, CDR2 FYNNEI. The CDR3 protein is CASSEFPSQKGYTF. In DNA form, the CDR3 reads TGTGCCAGCAGCGAGTTCCCTAGTCAGAAGGGCTACACCTTC.

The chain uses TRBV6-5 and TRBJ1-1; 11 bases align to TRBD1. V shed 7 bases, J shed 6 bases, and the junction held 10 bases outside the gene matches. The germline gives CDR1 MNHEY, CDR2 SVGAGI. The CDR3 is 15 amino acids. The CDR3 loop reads CASTRGQGERAEAFF. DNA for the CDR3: TGTGCCAGCACTCGGGGACAGGGGGAAAGAGCTGAAGCTTTCTTT.

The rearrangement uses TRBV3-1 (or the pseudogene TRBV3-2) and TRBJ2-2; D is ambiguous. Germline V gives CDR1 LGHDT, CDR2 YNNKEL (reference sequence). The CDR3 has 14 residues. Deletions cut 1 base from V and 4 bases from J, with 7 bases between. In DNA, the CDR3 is TGTGCCAGCAGCCAAGGAGAGTTCACCGGGGAGCTGTTTTTT. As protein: CASSQGEFTGELFF.

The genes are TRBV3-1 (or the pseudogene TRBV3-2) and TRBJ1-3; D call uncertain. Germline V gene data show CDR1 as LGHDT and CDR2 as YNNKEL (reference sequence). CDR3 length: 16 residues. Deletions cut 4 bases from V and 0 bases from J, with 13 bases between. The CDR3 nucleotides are TGTGCCAGCAGCCTAGATTACGGTGCCTCTGGAAACACCATATATTTT. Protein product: CASSLDYGASGNTIYF.

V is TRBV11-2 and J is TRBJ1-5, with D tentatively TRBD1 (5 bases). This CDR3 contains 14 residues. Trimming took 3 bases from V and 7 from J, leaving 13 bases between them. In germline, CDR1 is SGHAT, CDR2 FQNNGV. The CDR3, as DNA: TGTGCCAGCAGCTTGGGGGGATCGGAACAGCCCCAGCATTTT. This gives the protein CASSLGGSEQPQHF.

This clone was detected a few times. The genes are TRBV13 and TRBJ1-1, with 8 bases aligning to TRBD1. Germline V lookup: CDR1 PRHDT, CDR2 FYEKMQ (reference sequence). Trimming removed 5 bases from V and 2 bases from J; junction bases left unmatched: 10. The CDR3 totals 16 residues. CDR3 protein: CASSGGTGVRNTEAFF. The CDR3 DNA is TGTGCCAGCAGCGGGGGGACAGGCGTTCGTAACACTGAAGCTTTCTTT.

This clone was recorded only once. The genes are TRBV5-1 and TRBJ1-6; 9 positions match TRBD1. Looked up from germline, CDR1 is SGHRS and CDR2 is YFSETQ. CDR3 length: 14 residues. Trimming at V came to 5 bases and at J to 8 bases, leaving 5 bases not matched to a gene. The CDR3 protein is CASRTGTGHSPLHF. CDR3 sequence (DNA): TGCGCCAGCAGGACCGGGACAGGGCATTCACCCCTCCACTTT.

CDR3 region: CASSFSDNQPQHF. CDR3 nucleotide sequence: TGTGCCAGCAGCTTTAGTGACAATCAGCCCCAGCATTTT. The chain employs TRBV11-2 and TRBJ1-5, with D uncertain. Germline V lookup: CDR1 SGHAT, CDR2 FQNNGV. Trimming shortened V by 3 bases and J by 3 bases, and 6 bases separated the two germline ends. The CDR3 extends over 13 amino acids. Together with reference TRBV11-2 and TRBJ1-5, the CDR3 gives the full variable domain: EAGVAQSPRYKIIEKRQSVAFWCNPISGHATLYWYQQILGQGPKLLIQFQNNGVVDDSQLPKDRFSAERLKGVDSTLKIQPAKLEDSAVYLCASSFSDNQPQHFGDGTRLSIL.

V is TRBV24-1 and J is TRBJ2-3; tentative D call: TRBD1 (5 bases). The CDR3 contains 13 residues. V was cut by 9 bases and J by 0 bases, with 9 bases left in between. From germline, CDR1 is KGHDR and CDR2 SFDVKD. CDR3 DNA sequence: TGTGCCACCGGGGCAGGTAGCACAGATACGCAGTATTTT. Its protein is CATGAGSTDTQYF.

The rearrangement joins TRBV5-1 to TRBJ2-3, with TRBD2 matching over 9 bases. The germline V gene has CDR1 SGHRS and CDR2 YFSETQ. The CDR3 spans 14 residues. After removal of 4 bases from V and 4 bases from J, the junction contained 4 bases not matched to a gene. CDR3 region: CASSPPSGADTQYF. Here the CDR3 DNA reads TGCGCCAGCAGCCCCCCTAGCGGGGCAGATACGCAGTATTTT.

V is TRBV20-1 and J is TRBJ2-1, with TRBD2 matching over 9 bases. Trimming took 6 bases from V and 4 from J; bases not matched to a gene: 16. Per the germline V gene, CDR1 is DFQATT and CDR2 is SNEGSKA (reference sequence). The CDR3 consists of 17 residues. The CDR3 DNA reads TGCAGTGCCAGTAGCCGGGGGCGGCTAGCGGGATACAATGAGCAGTTCTTC. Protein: CSASSRGRLAGYNEQFF.

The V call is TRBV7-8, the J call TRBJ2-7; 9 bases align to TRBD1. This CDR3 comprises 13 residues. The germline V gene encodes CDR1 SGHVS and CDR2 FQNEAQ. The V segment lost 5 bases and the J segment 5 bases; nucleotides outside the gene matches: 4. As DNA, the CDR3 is TGTGCCAGCAGCCTTGGACAGGGGAACGAGCAGTACTTC. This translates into CASSLGQGNEQYF.

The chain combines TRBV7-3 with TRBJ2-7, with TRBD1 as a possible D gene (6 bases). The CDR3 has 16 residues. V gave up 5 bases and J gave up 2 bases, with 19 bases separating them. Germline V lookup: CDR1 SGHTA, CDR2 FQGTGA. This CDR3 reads CASSPTLSGHPYEQYF. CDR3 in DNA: TGTGCCAGCAGCCCCACCCTTTCGGGACACCCCTACGAGCAGTACTTC.

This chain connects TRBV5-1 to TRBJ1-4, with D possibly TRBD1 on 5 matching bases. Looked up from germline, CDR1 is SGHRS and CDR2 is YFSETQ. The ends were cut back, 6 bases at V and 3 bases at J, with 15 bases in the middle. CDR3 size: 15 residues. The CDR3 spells CASKGRGSPNEKLFF. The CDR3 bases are TGCGCCAGCAAAGGTAGGGGTAGCCCTAATGAAAAACTGTTTTTT.

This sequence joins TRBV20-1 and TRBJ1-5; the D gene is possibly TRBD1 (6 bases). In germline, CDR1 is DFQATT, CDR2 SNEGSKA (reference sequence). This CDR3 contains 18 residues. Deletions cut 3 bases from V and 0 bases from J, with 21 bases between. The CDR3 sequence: CSASWAGATYNSNQPQHF. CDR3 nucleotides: TGCAGTGCTAGTTGGGCAGGGGCTACTTATAATAGCAATCAGCCCCAGCATTTT.

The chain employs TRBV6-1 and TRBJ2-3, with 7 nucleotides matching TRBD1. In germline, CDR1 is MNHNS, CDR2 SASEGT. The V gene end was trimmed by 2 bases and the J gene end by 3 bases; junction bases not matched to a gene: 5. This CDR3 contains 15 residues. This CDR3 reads CASSEIGTATDTQYF. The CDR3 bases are TGTGCCAGCAGTGAAATAGGGACAGCAACAGATACGCAGTATTTT.

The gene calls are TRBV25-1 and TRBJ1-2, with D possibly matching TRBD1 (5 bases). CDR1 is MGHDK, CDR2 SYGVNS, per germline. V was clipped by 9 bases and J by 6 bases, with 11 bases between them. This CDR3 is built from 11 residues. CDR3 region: CASVGADGYTF. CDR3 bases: TGTGCCAGTGTTGGGGCAGATGGCTACACCTTC.